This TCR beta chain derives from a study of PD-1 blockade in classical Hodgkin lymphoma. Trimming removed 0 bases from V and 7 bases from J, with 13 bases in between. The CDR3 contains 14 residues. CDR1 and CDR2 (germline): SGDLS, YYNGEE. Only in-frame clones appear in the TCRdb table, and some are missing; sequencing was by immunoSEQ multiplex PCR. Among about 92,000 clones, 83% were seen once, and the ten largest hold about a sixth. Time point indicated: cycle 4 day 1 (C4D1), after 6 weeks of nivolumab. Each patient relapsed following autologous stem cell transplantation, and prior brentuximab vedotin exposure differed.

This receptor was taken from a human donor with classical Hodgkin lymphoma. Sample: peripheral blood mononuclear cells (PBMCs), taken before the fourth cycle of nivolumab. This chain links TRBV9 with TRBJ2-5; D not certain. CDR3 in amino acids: CASSVDYGAATQYF. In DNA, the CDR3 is TGTGCCAGCAGCGTAGATTACGGAGCAGCGACCCAGTACTTC.